Each of the 32 T cell receptor beta chains below was sequenced from the same sample in a study of T cell repertoires in cytomegalovirus infection. TCRdb called the reads again in MiXCR, with one record for every CDR3 protein. Of about 320,000 distinct CDR3 sequences in the sample, more than 8% were seen once. The source material was PBMCs. All receptors derive from a human donor in good health (CMV status not recorded). Some clones in this sample may be carry-over from other donors' samples.

This clonotype came up many times. V is TRBV7-6 and J is TRBJ2-5, with TRBD1 identical over 12 bases. J gave up 6 bases and V 5 bases, and 7 bases lay outside the gene matches. Germline loops: CDR1 SGHVS, CDR2 FNYEAQ. CDR3 length: 15 amino acids. CDR3 DNA: TGTGCCAGCAGCCCGGGACAGGGGGCCGGTCAGACCCAGTACTTC. Encoded protein: CASSPGQGAGQTQYF.

This clonotype was detected ten times or more. This rearrangement joins TRBV7-2 to TRBJ2-2, with D possibly TRBD1 on 6 matching bases. The CDR3 has 14 residues. Germline CDR1 reads SGHTA; CDR2 reads FQGNSA. V was cut by 3 bases and J by 5 bases, with 10 bases left in between. CDR3 DNA sequence: TGTGCCAGCAGCTTTAGAAGGGGGACCGGGGAGCTGTTTTTT. This sequence encodes CASSFRRGTGELFF.

Comment on this clonotype: The junction departs from germline at one end; a sequencing error may be responsible. Written as DNA, the CDR3 is TGTGCCAGCAGTTCACGGCCAGGGGCCCTGTTT. Translating gives CASSSRPGALF. The rearrangement uses TRBV28 and TRBJ1-3; D is possibly TRBD1 (6 bases). The V gene's germline CDR1 is MDHEN and CDR2 SYDVKM. This CDR3 is 11 amino acids long.

Many counts were recorded for this clonotype. The DNA for the CDR3 is TGTGCCAGCAGCCTATCGGGACTAGCGGGGAATGAGCAGTTCTTC. It yields the protein CASSLSGLAGNEQFF. The V and J genes are TRBV7-2 and TRBJ2-1; 13 bases line up with TRBD2. Looked up from germline, CDR1 is SGHTA and CDR2 is FQGNSA. This CDR3 comprises 15 residues. The V gene end was trimmed by 5 bases and the J gene end by 7 bases; junction bases not matched to a gene: 5.

The chain couples TRBV29-1 to TRBJ2-3; D call uncertain. The V gene lost 3 bases and the J gene lost 2 bases, with 15 bases spanning the gap. CDR3 length: 15 residues. CDR1 SQVTM and CDR2 ANQGSEA come from the germline V gene. The DNA for the CDR3 is TGCAGCGTTGATCCGACTCGTTCTTACACAGATACGCAGTATTTT. It codes for CSVDPTRSYTDTQYF.

About this clonotype itself: A much bigger clone sits one base away, suggesting this may be a read error. The chain links TRBV6-2 or TRBV6-3 to TRBJ2-1, with 12 bases that match TRBD2. CDR1 and CDR2 from the germline V gene are MNHEY and SVGEGT. The length of the CDR3 is 14 residues. The CDR3 loop reads CASIGTSGYNGQFF. CDR3 bases: TGTGCCAGCATAGGGACTAGCGGGTACAATGGGCAGTTCTTC.

The chain joins TRBV4-1 to TRBJ2-7; TRBD2 agrees at 13 bases. Germline V gene lookup returns CDR1 MGHRA and CDR2 YSYEKL. CDR3 length: 20 residues. The ends lost 4 bases at V and 3 bases at J; junction bases unmatched: 18. CDR3 amino acids: CASSLPGLAGRTVSDYEQYF. As DNA, the CDR3 is TGCGCCAGCAGCCTTCCGGGACTAGCGGGGAGAACGGTTTCTGACTACGAGCAGTACTTC.

This clonotype was seen at least ten times. In DNA form, the CDR3 reads TGTGCCAGCAGTCAAGACAGGCGGGATTGGGATGAGCAGTTCTTC. It specifies CASSQDRRDWDEQFF. The V gene is TRBV6-2 or TRBV6-3, the J gene TRBJ2-1; D is possibly TRBD1 or TRBD2 (6 bases each). The length of the CDR3 is 15 residues. CDR1 and CDR2 (germline): MNHEY, SVGEGT. With 5 bases removed from V and 8 bases from J, the gap between germline ends came to 19 bases.

In its sample, this clonotype was seen many times. J is TRBJ2-5 and V is TRBV7-2; 8 bases are a match to TRBD2. Germline V gives CDR1 SGHTA, CDR2 FQGNSA. The trim removed 5 bases at V and 5 bases at J, leaving 10 bases unmatched. The length of the CDR3 is 15 residues. CDR3 sequence reads: CASSPAGEPSETQYF. CDR3 sequence (DNA): TGTGCCAGCAGCCCAGCGGGGGAGCCCTCGGAGACCCAGTACTTC.

V and J are TRBV5-1 and TRBJ2-7; the D gene is possibly TRBD1 (5 bases). The CDR3 consists of 14 residues. Germline V gene data show CDR1 as SGHRS and CDR2 as YFSETQ. V shed 3 bases and J shed 2 bases, with 12 bases lying between them. CDR3 in amino acids: CASSYRTPTYEQYF. The CDR3 DNA reads TGCGCCAGCAGCTACAGGACACCCACCTACGAGCAGTACTTC.

The chain has TRBV3-1 and TRBJ1-2; D perhaps matches TRBD1 (5 bases). The CDR3 consists of 13 residues. Per the germline V gene, CDR1 is LGHDT and CDR2 is YNNKEL (reference sequence). The germline V and J ends were trimmed by 6 bases and 8 bases, with 16 bases remaining between them. This CDR3 reads CASRTGTAEGYTF. For the CDR3, the DNA is TGTGCCAGCAGAACCGGGACCGCGGAGGGCTACACCTTC.

This clonotype was observed many times. The V gene is TRBV11-3, the J gene TRBJ2-5; D might be TRBD1 or TRBD2, each matching 5 bases. In germline, CDR1 is SGHNT, CDR2 YENEEA. Trimming removed 0 bases at V and 5 bases at J, with 7 bases between. The CDR3 is 13 amino acids. The CDR3 protein is CASSLEGEETQYF. CDR3 nucleotides: TGTGCCAGCAGCTTAGAAGGGGAGGAGACCCAGTACTTC.

The chain employs TRBV4-3 and TRBJ2-7, with D hard to call. V was cut by 4 bases and J by 2 bases, with 12 bases left in between. Germline CDR1 reads LGHNA; CDR2 reads YSLEER. The CDR3 totals 14 residues. Here the CDR3 DNA reads TGCGCCAGCAGCCTAAAACGCACGGCCTACGAGCAGTACTTC. The encoded protein is CASSLKRTAYEQYF.

The V and J genes are TRBV4-3 and TRBJ2-3; 12 bases match TRBD2. Germline V gene data show CDR1 as LGHNA and CDR2 as YSLEER. V was clipped by 0 bases and J by 3 bases; unmatched bases: 10. The CDR3 totals 19 residues. CDR3 loop: CASSQDLLAGGTGTDTQYF. The DNA for the CDR3 is TGCGCCAGCAGCCAAGATCTCCTAGCGGGGGGGACAGGGACAGATACGCAGTATTTT.

This clonotype has a count of ten or more. The rearrangement joins TRBV6-2 or TRBV6-3 to TRBJ2-1; D possibly matches TRBD1 or TRBD2 (5 bases each). Looked up from germline, CDR1 is MNHEY and CDR2 is SVGEGT. The CDR3 has 17 amino acids. V was shortened by 10 bases and J by 3 bases, with 25 bases between the two germline ends. Here the CDR3 reads CATSAGTRPGDYNEQFF. DNA for the CDR3: TGTGCCACCAGCGCAGGGACCCGACCGGGTGACTACAATGAGCAGTTCTTC.

This clonotype came up many times. The CDR3 sequence: CASSSGQTTETQYF. The CDR3 nucleotides are TGTGCCAGCAGCTCTGGACAGACGACAGAGACCCAGTACTTC. The chain has TRBV7-2 and TRBJ2-5; a possible D gene is TRBD1 (6 bases). This CDR3 has 14 residues. The germline V and J ends were trimmed by 4 bases and 4 bases, with 13 bases remaining between them. Germline V lookup: CDR1 SGHTA, CDR2 FQGNSA.

The chain recombines TRBV7-8 with TRBJ2-7; maybe TRBD2 (5 bases). In germline, CDR1 is SGHVS, CDR2 FQNEAQ. The CDR3 spans 12 residues. The V and J ends lost 10 bases and 3 bases respectively, with 13 bases between them. The CDR3 loop is CATTPGDYEQYF. DNA for the CDR3: TGTGCCACCACCCCCGGGGACTACGAGCAGTACTTC.

Many counts were recorded for this clonotype. The chain employs TRBV4-3 and TRBJ1-6; TRBD1 agrees at 7 bases. The CDR3 is made up of 15 amino acids. The ends lost 0 bases at V and 7 bases at J; junction bases unmatched: 3. From germline, CDR1 is LGHNA and CDR2 YSLEER. CDR3 DNA sequence: TGCGCCAGCAGCCAAGAGACAGGGCGGAATTCACCCCTCCACTTT. It encodes CASSQETGRNSPLHF.

As for this clonotype: This may come from a read error, since a much larger clone is one base off. The chain uses TRBV29-1 and TRBJ2-7; D unresolved. CDR3 length: 13 amino acids. Germline V gives CDR1 SQVTM, CDR2 ANQGSEA. CDR3 region: CGVEDSAIHEQYF. DNA of the CDR3: TGCGGCGTTGAAGATTCAGCCATACACGAGCAGTACTTC.

In its sample, this clonotype was seen many times. This rearrangement joins TRBV7-9 to TRBJ2-3; TRBD1 might be the D (5 bases). V was shortened by 3 bases and J by 4 bases, with 14 bases between the two germline ends. Germline values: CDR1 SEHNR, CDR2 FQNEAQ (reference sequence). This CDR3 comprises 15 residues. CDR3 sequence: CASSFLESGPDTQYF. The CDR3 bases are TGTGCCAGCAGCTTTTTGGAGTCAGGGCCAGATACGCAGTATTTT. Full variable domain (remainder filled in from reference TRBV7-9 and TRBJ2-3): DTGVSQNPRHKITKRGQNVTFRCDPISEHNRLYWYRQTLGQGPEFLTYFQNEAQLEKSRLLSDRFSAERPKGSFSTLEIQRTEQGDSAMYLCASSFLESGPDTQYFGPGTRLTVL.

The gene calls are TRBV7-9 and TRBJ2-1; D remains ambiguous. From germline, CDR1 is SEHNR and CDR2 FQNEAQ (reference sequence). The V end was cut by 6 bases, the J end by 9 bases, with 9 bases between. This CDR3 has 11 amino acids. CDR3 nucleotides: TGTGCCAGCAGTTCATATCGTGAGCAGTTCTTC. Its translation is CASSSYREQFF.

This clonotype was observed a few times. The V and J genes are TRBV12-5 and TRBJ2-1, with TRBD2 identical over 9 bases. Germline CDR1 reads LGHNT; CDR2 reads FRNRAP. V lost 3 bases, J lost 8 bases, and 5 bases stayed unmatched. The CDR3 length is 14 residues. The CDR3 region is CASGFLAGLHEQFF. CDR3 coding DNA: TGTGCTAGTGGTTTCCTAGCGGGGCTCCATGAGCAGTTCTTC.

This clonotype was seen only a few times. The chain has TRBV19 and TRBJ2-7; D gene ambiguous. CDR1 LNHDA and CDR2 SQIVND come from the germline V gene (reference sequence). The CDR3 runs to 14 residues. Deletions cut 4 bases from V and 2 bases from J, with 12 bases between. The CDR3 region has the DNA TGTGCCAGTAGTACCCGAGATACGACCTACGAGCAGTACTTC. This encodes CASSTRDTTYEQYF.

This clonotype was observed a handful of times. This chain connects TRBV29-1 to TRBJ2-1; TRBD2 matches at 8 bases. The germline gives CDR1 SQVTM, CDR2 ANQGSEA. The CDR3 has 14 residues. V shed 4 bases, J shed 3 bases, and the junction held 5 bases outside the gene matches. DNA for the CDR3: TGCAGCGTTGTGTCTAGCGGGTTCTACAATGAGCAGTTCTTC. Protein product: CSVVSSGFYNEQFF.

This chain connects TRBV11-2 to TRBJ2-5; no firm D call. The CDR3 sequence is 12 residues long. Per the germline V gene, CDR1 is SGHAT and CDR2 is FQNNGV. V was shortened by 3 bases and J by 5 bases, with 7 bases between the two germline ends. The CDR3 DNA is TGTGCCAGCAGCTTTTTTGGCGAGACCCAGTACTTC. Its protein product is CASSFFGETQYF.

This clonotype occurred many times. The chain carries TRBV7-2 and TRBJ2-1, with D perhaps assigned TRBD1 or TRBD2 (7 bases each). V was trimmed by 5 bases and J by 6 bases, leaving 17 bases between them. In germline, CDR1 is SGHTA, CDR2 FQGNSA. The CDR3 spans 15 residues. CDR3 coding DNA: TGTGCCAGCAGCCCCCAGGGGGGGAACGGCAATGAGCAGTTCTTC. The encoded protein is CASSPQGGNGNEQFF.

This clonotype was recorded a few times. V gene TRBV27 combines with J gene TRBJ1-5; D unclear. The length of the CDR3 is 13 residues. Germline CDR1 and CDR2: MNHEY and SMNVEV (reference sequence). Trimming pared 2 bases from V and 4 bases from J, leaving 6 bases between. CDR3 sequence: CASSLTLNQPQHF. DNA for the CDR3: TGTGCCAGCAGTTTAACCCTGAATCAGCCCCAGCATTTT.

CDR3 in amino acids: CASTSGGGFYNEQFF. DNA of the CDR3: TGTGCCAGCACCTCGGGGGGAGGATTTTACAATGAGCAGTTCTTC. V gene TRBV5-4 combines with J gene TRBJ2-1; 7 bases line up with TRBD2. The germline V gene has CDR1 SGHNT and CDR2 YYREEE (reference sequence). V dropped 6 bases and J dropped 4; count of bases not matched to a gene: 10. This CDR3 has 15 amino acids.

This clonotype occurred a few times. This chain connects TRBV6-2 or TRBV6-3 to TRBJ2-2; D possibly corresponds to TRBD1 (6 bases). The CDR3 has 17 amino acids. Germline V gene sequence: CDR1 MNHEY, CDR2 SVGEGT. Between the trimmed V and J ends, which lost 2 bases and 4 bases, there was a span of 17 bases. In nucleotides, the CDR3 is TGTGCCAGCAGTTACGCGCCTGGGACATCTCTCACCGGGGAGCTGTTTTTT. This codes for CASSYAPGTSLTGELFF.

This clonotype occurred a few times. The CDR3 DNA sequence: TGTGCCAGCAGCTCCGTTGGGGTGGGGGCGGGAGATACGCAGTATTTT. Translation gives CASSSVGVGAGDTQYF. The chain uses TRBV7-2 and TRBJ2-3; D perhaps matches TRBD1 (6 bases). Germline-derived CDR1 and CDR2 are SGHTA and FQGNSA. There are 16 residues in the CDR3. V lost 4 bases and J 5 bases, leaving 19 bases between the germline ends.

This clonotype has ten or more counts. The chain links TRBV28 to TRBJ1-2, with D possibly TRBD1 on 5 matching bases. The CDR3 runs 12 residues. Deletions cut 5 bases from V and 4 bases from J, with 8 bases between. From germline, CDR1 is MDHEN and CDR2 SYDVKM. CDR3 region: CASSQGAYGYTF. CDR3 DNA: TGTGCCAGCAGTCAAGGGGCCTATGGCTACACCTTC.

V and J are TRBV6-6 and TRBJ2-1, with 10 bases that match TRBD1. Germline V gene data show CDR1 as MNHNY and CDR2 as SVGAGI (reference sequence). V was clipped by 4 bases and J by 0 bases; unmatched bases: 15. The CDR3 covers 20 residues. CDR3 loop: CASSWVGGTGVLSSYNEQFF. The CDR3 coding sequence is TGTGCCAGCAGTTGGGTTGGAGGGACAGGGGTTTTAAGCTCCTACAATGAGCAGTTCTTC.